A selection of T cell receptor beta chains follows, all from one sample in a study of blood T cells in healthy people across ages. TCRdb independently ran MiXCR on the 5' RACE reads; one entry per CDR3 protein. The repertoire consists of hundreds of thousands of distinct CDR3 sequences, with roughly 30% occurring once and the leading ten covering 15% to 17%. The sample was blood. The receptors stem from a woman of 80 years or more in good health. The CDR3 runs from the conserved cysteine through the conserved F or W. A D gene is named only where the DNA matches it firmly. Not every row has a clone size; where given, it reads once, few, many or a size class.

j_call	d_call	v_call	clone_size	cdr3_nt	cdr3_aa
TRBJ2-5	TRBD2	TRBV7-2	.	TGTGCCAGCATCCTGGGACTAGCGGGGACCTACGATGAGCAGTACTTC	CASILGLAGTYDEQYF
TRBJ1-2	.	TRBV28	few	TGTGCCAGCAGTTTAAGTATGGGGTATGGCTACACCTTC	CASSLSMGYGYTF
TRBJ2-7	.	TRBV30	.	TGTGCCTGGAGTGTACAGGCCGGGGGGCCCTACGAGCAGTACTTC	CAWSVQAGGPYEQYF
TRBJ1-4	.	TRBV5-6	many	TGTGCCAGCAGACGGGGCGGCGAAAAACTGTTTTTT	CASRRGGEKLFF
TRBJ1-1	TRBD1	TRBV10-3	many	TGTGCCATCAGTGAGTCAATGGGACAGGGGGCCACTGAAGCTTTCTTT	CAISESMGQGATEAFF
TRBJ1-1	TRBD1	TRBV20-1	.	TGCAGTGCTAGAGCGGACAGGGTCCCGCTTGAAGCTTTCTTT	CSARADRVPLEAFF
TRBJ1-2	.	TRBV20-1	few	TGCAGTGCTTTCATGGCCAGGGGTAATGGCTACACCTTC	CSAFMARGNGYTF
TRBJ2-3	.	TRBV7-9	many	TGTGCCAGCAGCTTAGGGCTGGGGGGTGCAACAGTAGGAGATACGCAGTATTTT	CASSLGLGGATVGDTQYF
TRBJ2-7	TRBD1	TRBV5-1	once	TGCGCCAGCAGCTTGTTCGCCAAGGGACAGGGTTGCGAGCAGTACTTC	CASSLFAKGQGCEQYF
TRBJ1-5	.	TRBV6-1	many	TGTGCCAGCAGTGAAAGGGTCACTCGGGGTCAGCCCCAGCATTTT	CASSERVTRGQPQHF
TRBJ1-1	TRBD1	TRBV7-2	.	TGTGCCAGTGGGGAGGGACAGGGGGTAATGGCTGAAGCTTTCTTT	CASGEGQGVMAEAFF
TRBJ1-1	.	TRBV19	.	TGTGCCAGTAGTATTAAATCAGGAGGGGCTGGCTGGGGCACTGAAGCTTTCTTT	CASSIKSGGAGWGTEAFF
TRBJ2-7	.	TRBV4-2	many	TGTGCCAGCAGCCAAGTTGGGGATTCCTACGAGCAGTACTTC	CASSQVGDSYEQYF
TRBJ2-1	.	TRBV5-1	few	TGCGCCAGCAGAAGTCACCAGGGATCCAGTTACAATGAGCAGTTCTTC	CASRSHQGSSYNEQFF
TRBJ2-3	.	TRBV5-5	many	TGTGCCAGCAGTGATGGGCAGGGGATCACAGATACGCAGTATTTT	CASSDGQGITDTQYF
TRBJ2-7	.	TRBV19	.	TGTGCCAGTAGTAATACTGAGCACTACGAGCAGTACTTC	CASSNTEHYEQYF
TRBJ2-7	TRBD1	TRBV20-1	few	TGCAGTGCTAGAGAGAGGGCAGGGACAGGCGAGCAGTACTTC	CSARERAGTGEQYF
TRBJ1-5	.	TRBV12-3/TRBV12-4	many	TGTGCCAGCAGTCCGGACACAGGTCTAGGTCAGCCCCAGCATTTT	CASSPDTGLGQPQHF
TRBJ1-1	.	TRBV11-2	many	TGTGCCAGCAGCTTAGATGTGACTGAAGCTTTCTTT	CASSLDVTEAFF
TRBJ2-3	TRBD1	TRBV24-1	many	TGTGCCACCAGCTGGGGGCAGGGGGCTTCAGATACGCAGTATTTT	CATSWGQGASDTQYF
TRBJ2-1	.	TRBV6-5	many	TGTGCCAGCAGTCCCGACCCCCTCGGTGAGCAGTTCTTC	CASSPDPLGEQFF
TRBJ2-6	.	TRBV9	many	TGTGCCAGCAGCGCCCTCCTCTCTGGGGCCAACGTCCTGACTTTC	CASSALLSGANVLTF
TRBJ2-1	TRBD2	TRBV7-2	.	TGTGCCAGCAGCTCTTATGGGGGGGGTGGCGGGAGTAGGGTATCTGGTGAGCAGTTCTTC	CASSSYGGGGGSRVSGEQFF
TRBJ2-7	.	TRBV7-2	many	TGTGCCAGCAGCATCCGTGGCGGGAAAGGCTACGAGCAGTACTTC	CASSIRGGKGYEQYF
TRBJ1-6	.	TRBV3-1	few	TGTGCCAGCAGCCAAGGGGTCAGGACAAGTAATTCACCCCTCCACTTT	CASSQGVRTSNSPLHF
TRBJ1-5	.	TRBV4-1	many	TGCGCCAGCAGCCAAGAGGGCATTGGGAGCAATCAGCCCCAGCATTTT	CASSQEGIGSNQPQHF
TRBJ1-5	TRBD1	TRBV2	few	TGTGCCAGCAGTGCCGGACAGGGACAACTAAGGCCCCAGCATTTT	CASSAGQGQLRPQHF
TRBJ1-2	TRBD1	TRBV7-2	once	TGTGCCAGCAGCTGGGAAAAAACAGGGGGGGGTGGCTACACCTTC	CASSWEKTGGGGYTF
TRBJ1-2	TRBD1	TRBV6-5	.	TGTGCCAGCAGTTACGCTGACCGACAGGGCTATGGCTACACCTTC	CASSYADRQGYGYTF
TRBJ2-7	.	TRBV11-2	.	TGTGCCAGCAGTCGACCGGGACGGTTCTACGAGCAGTACTTC	CASSRPGRFYEQYF
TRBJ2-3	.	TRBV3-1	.	TGTGCCAGCAGCCCTCACTCCACAGATACGCTGTATTTT	CASSPHSTDTLYF
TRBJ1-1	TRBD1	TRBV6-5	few	TGTGCCAGCAGTCGGGGGGGACAGGGGGATACTGAAGCTTTCTTT	CASSRGGQGDTEAFF
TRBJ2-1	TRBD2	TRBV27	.	TGTGCCAGCAGTGCATCTAGCGGGGGGAGTAGTAAGCAGTTCTTC	CASSASSGGSSKQFF
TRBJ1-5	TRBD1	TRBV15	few	TGTGCCACCAGCAACGAACAGGGGTTCAATCAGCCCCAGCATTTT	CATSNEQGFNQPQHF
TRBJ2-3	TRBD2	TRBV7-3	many	TGTGCCAGCAGCACTAGCGGGGGAACAGATACGCAGTATTTT	CASSTSGGTDTQYF
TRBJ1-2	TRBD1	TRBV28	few	TGTGCCAGCAGTTCTACAGGGGTGGGCTACACCTTC	CASSSTGVGYTF
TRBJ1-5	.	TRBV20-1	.	TGCAGTGCTAGTGTTAGGACCGCGGGTAGTCAGCCCCAGCATTTT	CSASVRTAGSQPQHF
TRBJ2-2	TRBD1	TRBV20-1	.	TGCAGTGCTAGACAAACAGGGGGCGCGAACACCGGGGAGCTGTTTTTT	CSARQTGGANTGELFF
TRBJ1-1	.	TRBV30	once	TGTGCCTGGAGTGTATTTGGAGCAGTGAACACTGAAGCTTTCTTT	CAWSVFGAVNTEAFF
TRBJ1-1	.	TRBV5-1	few	TGCGCCAGCAGCTTGCTTGAAACTGAAGCTTTCTTT	CASSLLETEAFF
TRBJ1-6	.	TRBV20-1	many	TGCAGTGTGAGGAAGGGGCGAGATTCACCCCTCCACTTT	CSVRKGRDSPLHF
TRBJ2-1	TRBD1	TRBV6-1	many	TGTGCCAGCAGTGATATCCAGGGGGCGACCTACAATGAGCAGTTCTTC	CASSDIQGATYNEQFF
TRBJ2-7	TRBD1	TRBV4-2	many	TGTGCCAGCAGCCAGACGAACAGGGGGTTCTACGAGCAGTACTTC	CASSQTNRGFYEQYF
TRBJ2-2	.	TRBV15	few	TGTGCCACCAGCAGAGACCAAAAGAACACCGGGGAGCTGTTTTTT	CATSRDQKNTGELFF
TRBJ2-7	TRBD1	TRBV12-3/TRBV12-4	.	TGTGCCAGCAGTCTAAAGCCTGACAGGGGTCGGGGCGAGCAGTACTTC	CASSLKPDRGRGEQYF
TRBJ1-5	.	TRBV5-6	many	TGTGCCAGCAGCACCGGGTCTCGCAATCAGCCCCAGCATTTT	CASSTGSRNQPQHF
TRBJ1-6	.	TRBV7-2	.	TGTGCCAGCAGCCAGGGGACCCGGGGGATTTCACCCCTCCACTTT	CASSQGTRGISPLHF
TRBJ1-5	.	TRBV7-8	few	TGTGCCAGCAGCTTAGGCCCTGCGAGGGGCAATCAGCCCCAGCATTTT	CASSLGPARGNQPQHF
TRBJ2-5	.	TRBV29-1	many	TGCAGCGTTGCCCCCGCAGGAAAAACGTTTGGGACCCAGTACTTC	CSVAPAGKTFGTQYF
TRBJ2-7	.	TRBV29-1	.	TGCAGCGTTGTTCCTGCGGGTACCTACGAGCAGTACTTC	CSVVPAGTYEQYF